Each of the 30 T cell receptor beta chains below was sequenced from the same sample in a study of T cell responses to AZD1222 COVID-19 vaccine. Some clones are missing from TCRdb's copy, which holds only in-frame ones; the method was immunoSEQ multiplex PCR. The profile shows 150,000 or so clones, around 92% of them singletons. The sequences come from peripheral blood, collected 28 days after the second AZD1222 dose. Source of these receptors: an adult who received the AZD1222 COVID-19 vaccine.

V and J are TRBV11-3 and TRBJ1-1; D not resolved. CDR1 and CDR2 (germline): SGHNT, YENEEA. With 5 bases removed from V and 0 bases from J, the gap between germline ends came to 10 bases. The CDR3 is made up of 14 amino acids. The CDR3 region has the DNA TGTGCCAGCAGCCCCCTTTACCTGAACACTGAAGCTTTCTTT. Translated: CASSPLYLNTEAFF.

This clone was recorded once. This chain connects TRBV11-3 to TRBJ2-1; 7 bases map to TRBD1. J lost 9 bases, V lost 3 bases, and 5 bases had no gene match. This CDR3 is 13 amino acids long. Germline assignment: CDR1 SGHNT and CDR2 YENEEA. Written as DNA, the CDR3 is TGTGCCAGCAGCTTGGAGAACAGGGGTGAGCAGTTCTTC. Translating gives CASSLENRGEQFF.

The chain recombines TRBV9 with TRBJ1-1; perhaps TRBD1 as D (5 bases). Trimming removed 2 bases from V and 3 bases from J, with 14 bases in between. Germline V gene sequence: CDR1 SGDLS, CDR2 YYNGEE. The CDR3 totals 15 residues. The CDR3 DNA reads TGTGCCAGCAGCGTGGGGGAGGGGATAGACACTGAAGCTTTCTTT. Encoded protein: CASSVGEGIDTEAFF.

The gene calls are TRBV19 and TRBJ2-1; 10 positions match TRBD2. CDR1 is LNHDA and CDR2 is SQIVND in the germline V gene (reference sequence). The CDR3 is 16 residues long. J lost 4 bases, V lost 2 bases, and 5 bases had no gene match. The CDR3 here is CASSISSGSNYNEQFF. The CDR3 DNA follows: TGTGCCAGTAGTATATCTAGCGGGAGTAATTACAATGAGCAGTTCTTC.

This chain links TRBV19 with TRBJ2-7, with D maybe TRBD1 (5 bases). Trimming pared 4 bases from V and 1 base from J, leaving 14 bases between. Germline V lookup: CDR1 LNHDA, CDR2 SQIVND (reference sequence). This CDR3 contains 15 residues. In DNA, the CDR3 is TGTGCCAGTAGTACAGGGTTTCTACGGTCCTACGAGCAGTACTTC. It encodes CASSTGFLRSYEQYF.

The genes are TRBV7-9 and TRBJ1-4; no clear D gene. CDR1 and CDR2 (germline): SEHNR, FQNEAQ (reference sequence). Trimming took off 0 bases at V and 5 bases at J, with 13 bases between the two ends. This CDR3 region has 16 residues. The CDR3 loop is CASSLAGRSANEKLFF. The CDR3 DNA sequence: TGTGCCAGCAGCTTAGCGGGAAGGTCAGCGAATGAAAAACTGTTTTTT.

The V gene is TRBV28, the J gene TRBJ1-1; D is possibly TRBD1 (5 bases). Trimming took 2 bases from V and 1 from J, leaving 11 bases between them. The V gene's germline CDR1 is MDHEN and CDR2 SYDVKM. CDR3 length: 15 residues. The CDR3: CASSLTGLGNTEAFF. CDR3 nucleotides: TGTGCCAGCAGTTTAACAGGCCTTGGGAACACTGAAGCTTTCTTT.

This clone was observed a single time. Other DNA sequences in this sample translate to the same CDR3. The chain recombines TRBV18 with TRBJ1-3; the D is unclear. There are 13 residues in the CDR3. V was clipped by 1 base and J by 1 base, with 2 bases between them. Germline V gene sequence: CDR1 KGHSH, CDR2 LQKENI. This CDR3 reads CASSPQSGNTIYF. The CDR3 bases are TGTGCCAGCTCACCACAGTCTGGAAACACCATATATTTT.

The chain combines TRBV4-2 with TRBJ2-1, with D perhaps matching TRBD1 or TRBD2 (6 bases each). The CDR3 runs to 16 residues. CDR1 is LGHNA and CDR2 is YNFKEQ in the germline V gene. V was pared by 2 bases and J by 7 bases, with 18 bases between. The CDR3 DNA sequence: TGTGCCAGCAGCCAACCCTTAAAGGGGGGTTGGAATGAGCAGTTCTTC. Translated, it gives CASSQPLKGGWNEQFF.

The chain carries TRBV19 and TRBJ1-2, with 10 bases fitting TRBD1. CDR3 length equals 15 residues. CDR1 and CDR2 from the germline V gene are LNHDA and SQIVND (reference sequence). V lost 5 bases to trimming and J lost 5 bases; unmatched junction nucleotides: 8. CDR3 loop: CASSLPGQGSYGYTF. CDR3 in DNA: TGTGCCAGTAGTTTACCGGGACAGGGGAGTTATGGCTACACCTTC.

The CDR3 DNA is TGTGCCAGCAGCCAAGACCTAGCGGGTGGTAGATCCTACAATGAGCAGTTCTTC. As protein: CASSQDLAGGRSYNEQFF. The rearrangement links TRBV3-1 (or the pseudogene TRBV3-2) to TRBJ2-1, with TRBD2 matching 8 bases. Trimming took 0 bases from V and 1 from J; bases not matched to a gene: 8. Germline V gene lookup returns CDR1 LGHDT and CDR2 YNNKEL (reference sequence). There are 18 residues in the CDR3.

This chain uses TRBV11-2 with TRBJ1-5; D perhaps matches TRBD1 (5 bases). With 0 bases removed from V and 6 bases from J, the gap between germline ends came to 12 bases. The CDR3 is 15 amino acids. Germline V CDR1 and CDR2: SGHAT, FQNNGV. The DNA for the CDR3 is TGTGCCAGCAGCTTAGATCGACAGAGAGGTCAGCCCCAGCATTTT. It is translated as CASSLDRQRGQPQHF.

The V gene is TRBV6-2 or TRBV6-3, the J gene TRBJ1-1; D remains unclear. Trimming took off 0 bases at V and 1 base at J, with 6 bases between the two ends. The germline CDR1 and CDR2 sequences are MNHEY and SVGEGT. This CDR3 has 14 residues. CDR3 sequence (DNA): TGTGCCAGCAGTTACTCGACACGGAACACTGAAGCTTTCTTT. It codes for CASSYSTRNTEAFF.

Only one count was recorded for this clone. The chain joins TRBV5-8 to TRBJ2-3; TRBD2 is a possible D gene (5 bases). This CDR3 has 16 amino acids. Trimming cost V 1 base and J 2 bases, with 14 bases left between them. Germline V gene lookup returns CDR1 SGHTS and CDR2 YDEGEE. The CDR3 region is CASSLLAWTSTDTQYF. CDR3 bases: TGTGCCAGCAGCTTGCTAGCCTGGACCTCCACAGATACGCAGTATTTT.

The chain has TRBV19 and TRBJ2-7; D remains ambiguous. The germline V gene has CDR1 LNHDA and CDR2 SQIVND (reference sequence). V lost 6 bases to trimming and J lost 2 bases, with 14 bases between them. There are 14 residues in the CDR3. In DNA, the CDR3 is TGTGCCAGTAGGCCTAAAGGACGGACCTACGAGCAGTACTTC. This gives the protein CASRPKGRTYEQYF.

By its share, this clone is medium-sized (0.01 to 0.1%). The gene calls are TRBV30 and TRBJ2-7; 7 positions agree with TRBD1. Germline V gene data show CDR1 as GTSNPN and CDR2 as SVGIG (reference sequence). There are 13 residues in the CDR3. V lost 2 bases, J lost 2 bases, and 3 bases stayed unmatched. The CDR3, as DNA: TGTGCCTGGAGTTACGGGACAGCCTACGAGCAGTACTTC. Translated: CAWSYGTAYEQYF.

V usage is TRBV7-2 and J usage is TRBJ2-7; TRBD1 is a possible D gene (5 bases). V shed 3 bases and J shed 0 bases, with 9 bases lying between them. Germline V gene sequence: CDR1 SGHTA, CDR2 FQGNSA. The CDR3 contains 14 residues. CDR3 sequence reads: CASSLGRSSYEQYF. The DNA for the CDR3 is TGTGCCAGCAGCTTGGGGCGTAGCTCCTACGAGCAGTACTTC.

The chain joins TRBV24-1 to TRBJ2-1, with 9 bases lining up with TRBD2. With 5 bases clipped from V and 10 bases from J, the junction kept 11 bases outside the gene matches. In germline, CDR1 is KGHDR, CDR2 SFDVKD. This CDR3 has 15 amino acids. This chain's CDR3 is CATSGLAGVGEEQFF. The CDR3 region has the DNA TGTGCCACCAGTGGGTTAGCGGGAGTGGGTGAGGAGCAGTTCTTC.

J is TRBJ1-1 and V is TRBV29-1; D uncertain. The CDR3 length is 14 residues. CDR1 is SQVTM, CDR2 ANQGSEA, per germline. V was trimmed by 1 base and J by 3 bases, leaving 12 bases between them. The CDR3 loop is CSVEAQGRDTEAFF. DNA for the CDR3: TGCAGCGTTGAAGCCCAAGGACGGGACACTGAAGCTTTCTTT.

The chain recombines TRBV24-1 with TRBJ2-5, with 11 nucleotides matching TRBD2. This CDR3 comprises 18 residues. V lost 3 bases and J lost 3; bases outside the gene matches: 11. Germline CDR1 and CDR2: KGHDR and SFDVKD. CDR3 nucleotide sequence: TGTGCCACCAGTGATAAGGGTAGCGGGAGGGCAACGGAAGAGACCCAGTACTTC. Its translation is CATSDKGSGRATEETQYF.

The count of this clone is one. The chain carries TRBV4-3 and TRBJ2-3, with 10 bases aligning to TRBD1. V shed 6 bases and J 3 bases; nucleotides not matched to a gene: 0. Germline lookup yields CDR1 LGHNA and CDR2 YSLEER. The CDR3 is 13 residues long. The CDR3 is CASRGQGTDTQYF. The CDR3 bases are TGCGCCAGCAGGGGACAGGGGACAGATACGCAGTATTTT.

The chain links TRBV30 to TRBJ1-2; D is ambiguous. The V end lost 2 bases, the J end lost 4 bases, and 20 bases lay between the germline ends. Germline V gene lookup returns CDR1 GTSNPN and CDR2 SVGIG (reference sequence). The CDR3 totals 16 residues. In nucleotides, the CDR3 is TGTGCCTGGAGTCCCCCCGGCGCCCAGGCCCGCTATGGCTACACCTTC. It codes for CAWSPPGAQARYGYTF. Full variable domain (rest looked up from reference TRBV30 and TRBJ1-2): SQTIHQWPATLVQPVGSPLSLECTVEGTSNPNLYWYRQAAGRGLQLLFYSVGIGQISSEVPQNLSASRPQDRQFILSSKKLLLSDSGFYLCAWSPPGAQARYGYTFGSGTRLTVV.

CDR3 protein: CASSRGPSAGGDEQFF. CDR3 bases: TGTGCCAGCAGCCGCGGACCAAGTGCGGGAGGCGATGAGCAGTTCTTC. The rearrangement joins TRBV3-1 (or the pseudogene TRBV3-2) to TRBJ2-1, with 8 bases matching TRBD2. The CDR3 runs to 16 residues. After removal of 4 bases from V and 8 bases from J, the junction contained 13 bases not matched to a gene. From germline, CDR1 is LGHDT and CDR2 YNNKEL (reference sequence).

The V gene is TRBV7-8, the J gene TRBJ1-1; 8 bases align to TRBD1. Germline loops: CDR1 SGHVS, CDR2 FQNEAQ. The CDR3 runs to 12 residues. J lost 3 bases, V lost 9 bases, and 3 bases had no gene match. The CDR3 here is CASQTGDTEAFF. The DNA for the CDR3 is TGTGCCAGTCAGACAGGGGACACTGAAGCTTTCTTT. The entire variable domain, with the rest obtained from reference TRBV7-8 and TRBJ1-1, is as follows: GAGVSQSPRYKVAKRGQDVALRCDPISGHVSLFWYQQALGQGPEFLTYFQNEAQLDKSGLPSDRFFAERPEGSVSTLKIQRTQQEDSAVYLCASQTGDTEAFFGQGTRLTVV.

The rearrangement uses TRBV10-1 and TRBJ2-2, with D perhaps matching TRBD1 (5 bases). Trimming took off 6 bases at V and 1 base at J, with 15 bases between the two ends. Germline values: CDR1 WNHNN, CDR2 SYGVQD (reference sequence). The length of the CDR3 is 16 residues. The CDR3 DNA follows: TGCGCCAGCAGCGTACACCCCCAGGGGAACACCGGGGAGCTGTTTTTT. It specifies CASSVHPQGNTGELFF.

The CDR3 nucleotides are TGTGCCACCAGTGACCCCGGGACTAGCGGATCCTACGAGCAGTACTTC. Translated, it gives CATSDPGTSGSYEQYF. This chain uses TRBV24-1 with TRBJ2-7; 11 nucleotides align to TRBD2. This CDR3 contains 16 residues. V trimming: 4 bases; J trimming: 1 base; junction bases outside the gene matches: 5. CDR1 is KGHDR, CDR2 SFDVKD, per germline.

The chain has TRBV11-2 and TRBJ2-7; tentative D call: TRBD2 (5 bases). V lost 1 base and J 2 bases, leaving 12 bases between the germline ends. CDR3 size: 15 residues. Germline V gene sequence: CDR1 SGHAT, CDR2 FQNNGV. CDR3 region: CASSLVAGETYEQYF. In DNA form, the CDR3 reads TGTGCCAGCAGCTTAGTGGCGGGCGAAACCTACGAGCAGTACTTC.

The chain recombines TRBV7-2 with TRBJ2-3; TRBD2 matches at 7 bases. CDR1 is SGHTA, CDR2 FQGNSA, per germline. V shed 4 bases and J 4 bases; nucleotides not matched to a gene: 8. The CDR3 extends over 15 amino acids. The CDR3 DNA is TGTGCCAGCAGCTACTCTCGGGCGGGGGCAGATACGCAGTATTTT. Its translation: CASSYSRAGADTQYF.

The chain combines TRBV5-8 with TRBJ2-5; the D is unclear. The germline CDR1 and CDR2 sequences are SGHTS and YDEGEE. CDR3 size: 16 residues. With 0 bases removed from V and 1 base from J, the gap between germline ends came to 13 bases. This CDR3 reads CASSLGSATFQETQYF. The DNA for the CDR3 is TGTGCCAGCAGCTTGGGGTCAGCTACCTTCCAAGAGACCCAGTACTTC.

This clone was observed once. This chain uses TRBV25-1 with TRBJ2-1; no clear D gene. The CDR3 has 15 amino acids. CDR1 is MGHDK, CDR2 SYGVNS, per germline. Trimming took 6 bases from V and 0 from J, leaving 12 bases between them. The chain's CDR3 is CASRGHGSSYNEQFF. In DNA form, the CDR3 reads TGTGCCAGCAGAGGCCACGGAAGCTCCTACAATGAGCAGTTCTTC.